The T cell receptor (beta chain) described here comes from a study of T-cell reconstitution after alpha-beta-depleted transplantation in children (dated by TCRdb to about 2016). General notes on the study: T-cell immune reconstitution after TCRalphabeta/CD19-depleted allogeneic hematopoietic cell transplantation in children was quantitatively tracked in the study by means of TCR repertoire profiling.

The germline V gene encodes CDR1 DFQATT and CDR2 SNEGSKA (reference sequence). Inclusive of the bounding cysteine and phenylalanine, the CDR3 is 12 residues long. The retained sequence is limited to the CDR3, 36 bases, with the frame set at the first base. V gives up 6 bases and J gives up 6 bases, and the segment between their germline ends measures 15 bases. Findings and caveats that apply to the study as a whole: Over subsequent months, a decline in hyperexpanded clone frequencies was noted, and after one year, T-cell counts and TCRbeta diversity were mostly ascribed to newly produced T cells. In some patients, the high TCRbeta diversity seen at day 60 was put down to recipient T cells and intrathymic progenitors that had survived conditioning. About two months after transplant, the apparently early recovery of alphabetaT-cell counts reportedly depended on just several hundred clones that had expanded rapidly and came from non-depleted graft cells.

This clonotype was detected ten times or more. Its antigen is not yet known. No base quality information exists; no much larger clone differs at one position. The treatment or condition label, read with the paper, signifies: allogeneic hematopoietic cell transplantation with graft depleted of TCRalphabeta T cells and CD19 B cells. The transplant recipients were children given TCRalphabeta/CD19-depleted allogeneic hematopoietic cell grafts. Library generation was performed with PCR. For sequencing, an Illumina HiSeq 2500 was employed. TCR library preparation used molecular barcoding, with unique molecular identifiers applied to normalize quantification of the TCRbeta repertoire. TCRdb reanalyzed the raw reads on its own, using fastp at Q25 for trimming and MiXCR for clone calling, and kept in-frame beta chains. Merged by CDR3 protein, the rows form single entries marked with the most common genes and DNA. In this sample the table shows around 72,000 distinct CDR3 sequences, over 4.5% of which occur a single time. The ten largest clones take up under 20% of the sample.

This material consisted of PBMCs, mostly from graft donor cells, taken 180 days after TCRalphabeta/CD19-depleted stem cell transplant. The chain employs TRBV20-1 and TRBJ2-7; a weak D assignment points to TRBD2 (7 bases agree). The clonotype comes from a boy less than two years old who had a stem cell transplant for acute myeloid leukemia, so the T cells may come from the graft donor. The CDR3 here reads CSAGGPFAEQYF. The sequenced DNA is TGCAGTGCGGGGGGGCCTTTCGCCGAGCAGTACTTC.